The source of this T cell receptor beta chain is a study of blood T cell repertoires in COVID-19. Study-wide context: Acute and convalescent COVID-19 samples came from the United States, Italy and Spain. T cells, B-cell-depleted T cells, or PBMCs supplied cDNA or gDNA.

Per germline, CDR1 LNHNV and CDR2 YYDKDF (reference sequence). With 0 bases clipped from V and 4 bases from J, the junction kept 4 bases outside the gene matches. This CDR3 comprises 15 residues. Under the authors' procedure: How many nucleated cells were present was estimated from reference gene primer amplification. The table came from immunoSEQ multiplex PCR; TCRdb's copy has only in-frame clones and leaves some out. The D gene and trimming were derived from the DNA, and the V and J assignments and clone size from that table. This sample has over 140,000 clones, with about three quarters found just once.

The V and J genes are TRBV15 and TRBJ2-7, with 9 bases aligning to TRBD1. The sample consisted of peripheral blood. This TCR was recovered from a woman between 50 and 59 years old with active or convalescent COVID-19. Here the CDR3 reads CATSREEGQGYEQYF. In DNA form, the CDR3 reads TGTGCCACCAGCAGAGAGGAGGGACAGGGTTACGAGCAGTACTTC.